The 6 T cell receptor beta chains below were found in one sample sequenced in a study of cytomegalovirus exposure and HLA in healthy donors. A multiplex PCR was run with 60 Vbeta primers and 13 Jbeta primers. Only in-frame clones appear in the TCRdb table, and some are missing; sequencing was by immunoSEQ multiplex PCR. The sample totals 200,000 to 250,000 clones. Sequenced sample: PBMCs. The receptors stem from a woman in her twenties or thirties in good health and CMV-seropositive.

J is TRBJ1-5 and V is TRBV2; TRBD1 aligns across 8 bases. CDR1 is SNHLY, CDR2 FYNNEI, per germline. V gave up 6 bases and J gave up 2 bases; unmatched junction bases: 3. CDR3 size: 14 residues. The CDR3 is CASRTGAGNQPQHF. The CDR3 DNA reads TGTGCCAGCAGGACAGGGGCAGGCAATCAGCCCCAGCATTTT.

The J gene is TRBJ2-7, the V gene TRBV5-1; 9 bases agree with TRBD1. The CDR3 is made up of 15 amino acids. V trimming: 0 bases; J trimming: 7 bases; junction bases outside the gene matches: 8. In germline, CDR1 is SGHRS, CDR2 YFSETQ. Here the CDR3 reads CASSLVGTGYGEQYF. The DNA for the CDR3 is TGCGCCAGCAGCTTGGTAGGGACAGGGTACGGGGAGCAGTACTTC.

V and J are TRBV4-1 and TRBJ2-2; 7 bases are a match to TRBD2. CDR3 length: 17 residues. Germline loops: CDR1 MGHRA, CDR2 YSYEKL. V was clipped by 0 bases and J by 3 bases; unmatched bases: 7. CDR3 in DNA: TGCGCCAGCAGCCAAGATCTGGGGAGGGCCGACACCGGGGAGCTGTTTTTT. Translation gives CASSQDLGRADTGELFF.

The chain uses TRBV29-1 and TRBJ1-2; D might be TRBD1 (6 bases). Germline CDR1 is SQVTM and CDR2 is ANQGSEA. The CDR3 is 12 residues long. Trimming cost V 6 bases and J 10 bases, with 18 bases left between them. The DNA for the CDR3 is TGCAGCGTGAATGAAGGGGGGGCCTACTACACCTTC. It is translated as CSVNEGGAYYTF.

This rearrangement joins TRBV25-1 to TRBJ2-1; TRBD2 agrees at 14 bases. Trimming took 5 bases from V and 11 from J; bases not matched to a gene: 8. There are 15 residues in the CDR3. Germline V gene lookup returns CDR1 MGHDK and CDR2 SYGVNS. CDR3 sequence (DNA): TGTGCCAGCAGTACAACCGGACTAGCGGGAGGCCAGCAGTTCTTC. This translates into CASSTTGLAGGQQFF. Full variable domain (rest looked up from reference TRBV25-1 and TRBJ2-1): EADIYQTPRYLVIGTGKKITLECSQTMGHDKMYWYQQDPGMELHLIHYSYGVNSTEKGDLSSESTVSRIRTEHFPLTLESARPSHTSQYLCASSTTGLAGGQQFFGPGTRLTVL.

V is TRBV6-1 and J is TRBJ1-1, with TRBD1 matching over 10 bases. This CDR3 is built from 11 residues. J was trimmed by 9 bases and V by 7 bases; bases with no gene match: 2. The germline CDR1 and CDR2 sequences are MNHNS and SASEGT. CDR3 loop: CASTDRGQAFF. DNA for the CDR3: TGTGCCAGCACCGACAGGGGGCAAGCTTTCTTT.